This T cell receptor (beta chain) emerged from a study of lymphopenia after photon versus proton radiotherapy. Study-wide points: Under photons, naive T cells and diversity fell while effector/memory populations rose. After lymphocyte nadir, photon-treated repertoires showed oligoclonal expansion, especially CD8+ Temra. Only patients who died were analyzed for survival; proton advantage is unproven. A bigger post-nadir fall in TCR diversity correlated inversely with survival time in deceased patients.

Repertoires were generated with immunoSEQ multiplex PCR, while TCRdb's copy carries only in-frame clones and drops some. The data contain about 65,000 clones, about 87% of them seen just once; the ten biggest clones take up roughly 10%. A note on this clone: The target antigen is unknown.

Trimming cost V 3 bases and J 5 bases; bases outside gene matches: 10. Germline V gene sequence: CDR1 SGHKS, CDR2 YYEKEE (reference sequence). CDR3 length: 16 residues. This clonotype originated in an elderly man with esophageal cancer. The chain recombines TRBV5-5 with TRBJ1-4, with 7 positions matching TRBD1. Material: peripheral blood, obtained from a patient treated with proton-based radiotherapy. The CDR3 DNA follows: TGTGCCAGCAGCTCCGGACCGGGACAGTCGAATGAAAAACTGTTTTTT. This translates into CASSSGPGQSNEKLFF.